This T cell receptor beta chain derives from a study of blood T cell repertoires in COVID-19. Original data processing: Researchers report that nucleated cell counts were estimated from reference gene primer amplification. Repertoires were generated with immunoSEQ multiplex PCR, while TCRdb's copy carries only in-frame clones and drops some. V and J calls and clone size are those listed in that table; D and trimming were worked out from the DNA. The data show 90,000 to 100,000 clones, approximately 90% seen once. CDR3 length equals 15 residues. Between the trimmed V and J ends, which lost 8 bases and 7 bases, there was a span of 23 bases. Germline loops: CDR1 KGHSH, CDR2 LQKENI.

Sequenced sample: peripheral blood. The sequence was collected from a man aged 45-60 years with acute or convalescent COVID-19. This chain uses TRBV18 with TRBJ1-2; a possible D gene is TRBD1 (6 bases). Here the CDR3 DNA reads TGTGCCAGCACCCCGACCAATGGGGGCGCGGGTGGCTACACCTTC. Amino acids: CASTPTNGGAGGYTF. The full variable domain, its missing parts supplied by reference TRBV18 and TRBJ1-2, is NAGVMQNPRHLVRRRGQEARLRCSPMKGHSHVYWYRQLPEEGLKFMVYLQKENIIDESGMPKERFSAEFPKEGPSILRIQQVVRGDSAAYFCASTPTNGGAGGYTFGSGTRLTVV.